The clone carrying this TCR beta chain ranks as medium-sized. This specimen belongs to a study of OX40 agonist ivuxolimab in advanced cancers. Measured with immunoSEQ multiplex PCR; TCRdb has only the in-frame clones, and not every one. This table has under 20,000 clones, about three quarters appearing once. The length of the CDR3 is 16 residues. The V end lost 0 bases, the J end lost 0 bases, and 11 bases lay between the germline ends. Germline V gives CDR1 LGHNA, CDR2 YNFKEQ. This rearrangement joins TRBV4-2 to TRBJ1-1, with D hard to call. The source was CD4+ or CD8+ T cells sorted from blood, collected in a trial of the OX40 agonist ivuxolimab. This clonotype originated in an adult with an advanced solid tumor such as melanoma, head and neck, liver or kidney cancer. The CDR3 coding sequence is TGTGCCAGCAGCCAAGATCAAGGGATTCTGAACACTGAAGCTTTCTTT. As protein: CASSQDQGILNTEAFF.